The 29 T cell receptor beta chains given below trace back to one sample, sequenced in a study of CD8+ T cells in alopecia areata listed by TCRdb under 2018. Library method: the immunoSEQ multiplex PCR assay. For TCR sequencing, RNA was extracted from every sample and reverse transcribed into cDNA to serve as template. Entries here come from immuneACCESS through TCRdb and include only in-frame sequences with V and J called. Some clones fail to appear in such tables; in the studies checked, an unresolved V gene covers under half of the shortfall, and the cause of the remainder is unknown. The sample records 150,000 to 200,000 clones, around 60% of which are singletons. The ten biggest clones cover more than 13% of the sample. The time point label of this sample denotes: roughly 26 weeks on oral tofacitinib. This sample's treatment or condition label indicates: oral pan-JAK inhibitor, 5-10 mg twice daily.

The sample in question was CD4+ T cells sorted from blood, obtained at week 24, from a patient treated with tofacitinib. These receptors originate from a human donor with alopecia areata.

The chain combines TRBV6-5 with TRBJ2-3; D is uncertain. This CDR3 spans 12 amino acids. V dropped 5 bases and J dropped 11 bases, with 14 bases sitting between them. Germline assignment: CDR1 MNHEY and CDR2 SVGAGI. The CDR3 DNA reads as TGTGCCAGCAGTAAAGGATTCCGAGAGCAGTATTTT. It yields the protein CASSKGFREQYF.

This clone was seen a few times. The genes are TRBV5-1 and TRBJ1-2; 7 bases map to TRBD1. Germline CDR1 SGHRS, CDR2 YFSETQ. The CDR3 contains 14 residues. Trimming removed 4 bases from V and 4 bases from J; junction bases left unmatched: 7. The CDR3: CASSRGQEGYGYTF. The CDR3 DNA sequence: TGCGCCAGCAGCCGAGGACAGGAGGGCTATGGCTACACCTTC.

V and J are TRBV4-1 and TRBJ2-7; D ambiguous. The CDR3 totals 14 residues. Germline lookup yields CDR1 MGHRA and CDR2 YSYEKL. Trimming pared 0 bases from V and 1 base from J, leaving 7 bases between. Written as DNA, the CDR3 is TGCGCCAGCAGCCAAGAGGTCAGTTCCTACGAGCAGTACTTC. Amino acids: CASSQEVSSYEQYF.

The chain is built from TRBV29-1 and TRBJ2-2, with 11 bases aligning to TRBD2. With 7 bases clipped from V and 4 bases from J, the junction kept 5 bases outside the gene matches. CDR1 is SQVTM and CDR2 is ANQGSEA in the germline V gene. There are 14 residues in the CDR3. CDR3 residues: CSASGLAGTGELFF. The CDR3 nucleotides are TGCAGCGCATCAGGACTAGCGGGCACCGGGGAGCTGTTTTTT.

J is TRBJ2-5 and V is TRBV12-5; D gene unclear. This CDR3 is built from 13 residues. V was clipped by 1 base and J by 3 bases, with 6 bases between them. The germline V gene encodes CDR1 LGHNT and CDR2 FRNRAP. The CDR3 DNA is TGTGCTAGTGGTTTGGGTTTAAAAGAGACCCAGTACTTC. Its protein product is CASGLGLKETQYF.

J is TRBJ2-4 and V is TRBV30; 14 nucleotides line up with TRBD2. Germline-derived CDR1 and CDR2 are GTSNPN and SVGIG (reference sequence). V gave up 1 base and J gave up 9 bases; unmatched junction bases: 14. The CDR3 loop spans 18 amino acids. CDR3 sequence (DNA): TGTGCCTGGAGTGGCTGGACTAGCGGGGGGCCCAGAGGGGGCATTCAGTACTTC. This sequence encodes CAWSGWTSGGPRGGIQYF.

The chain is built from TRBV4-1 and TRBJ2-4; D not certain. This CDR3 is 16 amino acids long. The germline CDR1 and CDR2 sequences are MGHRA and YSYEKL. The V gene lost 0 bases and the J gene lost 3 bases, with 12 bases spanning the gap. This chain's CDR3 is CASSQDPPGVKNIQYF. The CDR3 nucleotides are TGCGCCAGCAGCCAAGATCCGCCTGGCGTCAAAAACATTCAGTACTTC.

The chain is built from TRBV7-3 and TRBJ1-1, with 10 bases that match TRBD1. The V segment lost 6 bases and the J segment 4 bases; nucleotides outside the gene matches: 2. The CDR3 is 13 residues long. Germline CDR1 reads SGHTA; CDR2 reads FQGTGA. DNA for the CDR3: TGTGCCAGCAGTTGGACAGGGGGCACTGAAGCTTTCTTT. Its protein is CASSWTGGTEAFF.

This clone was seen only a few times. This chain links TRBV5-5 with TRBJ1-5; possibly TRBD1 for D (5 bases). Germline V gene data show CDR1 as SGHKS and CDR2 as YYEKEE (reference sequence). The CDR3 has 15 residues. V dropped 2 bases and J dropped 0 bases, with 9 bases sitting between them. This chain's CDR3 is CASSFGGYSNQPQHF. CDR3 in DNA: TGTGCCAGCAGCTTTGGGGGTTATAGCAATCAGCCCCAGCATTTT. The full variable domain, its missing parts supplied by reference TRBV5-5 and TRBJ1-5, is DAGVTQSPTHLIKTRGQQVTLRCSPISGHKSVSWYQQVLGQGPQFIFQYYEKEERGRGNFPDRFSARQFPNYSSELNVNALLLGDSALYLCASSFGGYSNQPQHFGDGTRLSIL.

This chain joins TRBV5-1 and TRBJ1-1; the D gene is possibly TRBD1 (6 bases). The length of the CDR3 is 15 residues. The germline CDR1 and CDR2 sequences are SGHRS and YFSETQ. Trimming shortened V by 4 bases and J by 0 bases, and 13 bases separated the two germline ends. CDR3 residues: CASSRSTGLNTEAFF. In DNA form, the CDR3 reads TGCGCCAGCAGCCGATCTACAGGGTTGAACACTGAAGCTTTCTTT.

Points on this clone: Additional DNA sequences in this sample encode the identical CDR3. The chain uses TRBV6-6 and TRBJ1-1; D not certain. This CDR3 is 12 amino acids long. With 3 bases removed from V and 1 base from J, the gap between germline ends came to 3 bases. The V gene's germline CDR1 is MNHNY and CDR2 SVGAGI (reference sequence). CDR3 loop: CASSYRNTEAFF. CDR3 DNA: TGTGCCAGCAGTTATCGGAACACTGAAGCTTTCTTT.

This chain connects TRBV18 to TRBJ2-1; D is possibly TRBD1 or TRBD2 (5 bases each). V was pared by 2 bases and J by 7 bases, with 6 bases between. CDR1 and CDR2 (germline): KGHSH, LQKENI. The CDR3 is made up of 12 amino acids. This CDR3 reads CASSPEGNEQFF. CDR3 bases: TGTGCCAGCTCACCAGAGGGGAATGAGCAGTTCTTC. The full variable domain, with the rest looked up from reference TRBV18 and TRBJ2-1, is NAGVMQNPRHLVRRRGQEARLRCSPMKGHSHVYWYRQLPEEGLKFMVYLQKENIIDESGMPKERFSAEFPKEGPSILRIQQVVRGDSAAYFCASSPEGNEQFFGPGTRLTVL.

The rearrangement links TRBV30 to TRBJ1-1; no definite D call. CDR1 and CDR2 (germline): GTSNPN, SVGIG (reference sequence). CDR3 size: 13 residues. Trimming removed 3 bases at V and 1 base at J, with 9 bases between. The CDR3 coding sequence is TGTGCCTGGAGCCGTCCGTGGAACACTGAAGCTTTCTTT. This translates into CAWSRPWNTEAFF.

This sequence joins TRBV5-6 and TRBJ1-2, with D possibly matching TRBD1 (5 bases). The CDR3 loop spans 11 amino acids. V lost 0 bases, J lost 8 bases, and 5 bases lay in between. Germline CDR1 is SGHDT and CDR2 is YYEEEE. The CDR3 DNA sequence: TGTGCCAGCAGCTTGGGGGGCGGCTACACCTTC. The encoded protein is CASSLGGGYTF.

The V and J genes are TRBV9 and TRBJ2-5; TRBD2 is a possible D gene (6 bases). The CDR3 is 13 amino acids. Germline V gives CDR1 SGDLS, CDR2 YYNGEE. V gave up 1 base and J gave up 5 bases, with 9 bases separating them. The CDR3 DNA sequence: TGTGCCAGCAGCGTACCAGGGAGGGAGACCCAGTACTTC. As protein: CASSVPGRETQYF.

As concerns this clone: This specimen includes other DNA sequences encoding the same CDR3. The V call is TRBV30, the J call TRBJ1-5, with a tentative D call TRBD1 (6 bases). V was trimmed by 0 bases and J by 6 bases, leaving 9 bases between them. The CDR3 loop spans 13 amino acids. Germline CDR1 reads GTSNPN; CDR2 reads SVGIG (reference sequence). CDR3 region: CAWSVQGGQPQHF. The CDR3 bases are TGTGCCTGGAGTGTACAGGGTGGTCAGCCCCAGCATTTT.

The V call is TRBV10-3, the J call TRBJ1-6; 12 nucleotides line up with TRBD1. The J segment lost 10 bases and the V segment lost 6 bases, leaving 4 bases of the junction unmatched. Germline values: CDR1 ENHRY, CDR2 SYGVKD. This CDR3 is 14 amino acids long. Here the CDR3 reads CAISGDRGQSPLHF. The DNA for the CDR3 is TGTGCCATCAGCGGGGACAGGGGGCAGTCACCCCTCCACTTT.

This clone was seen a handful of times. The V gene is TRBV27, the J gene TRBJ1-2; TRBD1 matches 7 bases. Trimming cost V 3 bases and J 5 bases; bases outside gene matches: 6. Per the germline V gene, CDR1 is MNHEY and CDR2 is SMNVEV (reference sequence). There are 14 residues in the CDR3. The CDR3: CASSFGARGYGYTF. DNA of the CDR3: TGTGCCAGCAGTTTTGGGGCCAGGGGGTATGGCTACACCTTC.

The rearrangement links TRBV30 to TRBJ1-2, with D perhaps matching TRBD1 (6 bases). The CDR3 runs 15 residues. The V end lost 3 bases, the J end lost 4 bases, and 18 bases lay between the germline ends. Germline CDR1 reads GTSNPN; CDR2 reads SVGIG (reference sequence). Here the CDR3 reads CAWREGVRGVYGYTF. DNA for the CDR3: TGTGCCTGGAGAGAAGGGGTGAGGGGGGTCTATGGCTACACCTTC.

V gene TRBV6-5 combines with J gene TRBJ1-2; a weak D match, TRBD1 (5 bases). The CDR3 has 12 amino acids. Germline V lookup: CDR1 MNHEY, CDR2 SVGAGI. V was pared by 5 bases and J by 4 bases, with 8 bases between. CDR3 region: CASSTGPYGYTF. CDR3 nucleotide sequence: TGTGCCAGCAGTACAGGTCCCTATGGCTACACCTTC.

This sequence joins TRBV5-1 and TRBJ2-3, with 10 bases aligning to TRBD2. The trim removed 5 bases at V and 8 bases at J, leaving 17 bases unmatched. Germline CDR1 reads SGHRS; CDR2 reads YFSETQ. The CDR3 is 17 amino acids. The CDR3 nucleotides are TGCGCCAGCAGTAGTTCGTCGGCTAGCGGGGGTCCCCGTACGCAGTATTTT. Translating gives CASSSSSASGGPRTQYF.

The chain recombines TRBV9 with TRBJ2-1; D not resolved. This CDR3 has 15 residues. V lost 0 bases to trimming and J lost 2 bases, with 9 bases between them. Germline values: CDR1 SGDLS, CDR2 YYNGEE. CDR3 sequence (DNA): TGTGCCAGCAGCGTAGCAACTGCTACCTACAATGAGCAGTTCTTC. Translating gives CASSVATATYNEQFF.

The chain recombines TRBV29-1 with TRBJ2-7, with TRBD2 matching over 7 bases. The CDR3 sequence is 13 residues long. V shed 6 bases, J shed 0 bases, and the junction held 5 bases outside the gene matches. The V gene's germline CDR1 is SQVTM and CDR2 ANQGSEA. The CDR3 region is CSVSGGGSYEQYF. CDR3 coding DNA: TGCAGCGTCTCGGGAGGTGGCTCCTACGAGCAGTACTTC.

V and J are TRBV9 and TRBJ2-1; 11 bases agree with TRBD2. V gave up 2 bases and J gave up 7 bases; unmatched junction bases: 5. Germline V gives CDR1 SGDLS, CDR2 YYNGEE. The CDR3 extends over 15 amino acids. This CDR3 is CASSVIAGGPNEQFF. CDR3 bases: TGTGCCAGCAGCGTGATAGCGGGGGGGCCTAATGAGCAGTTCTTC.

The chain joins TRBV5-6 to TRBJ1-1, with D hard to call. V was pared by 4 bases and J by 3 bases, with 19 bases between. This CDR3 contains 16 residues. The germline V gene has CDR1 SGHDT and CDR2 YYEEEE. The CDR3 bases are TGTGCCAGCAGCCGGTCCCAGAAGGTGTGGGACACTGAAGCTTTCTTT. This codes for CASSRSQKVWDTEAFF.

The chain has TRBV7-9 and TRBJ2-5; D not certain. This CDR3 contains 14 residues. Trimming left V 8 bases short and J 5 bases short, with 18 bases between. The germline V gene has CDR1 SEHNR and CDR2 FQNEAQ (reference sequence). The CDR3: CASSPRTSGETQYF. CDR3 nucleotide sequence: TGTGCCAGCTCGCCCCGAACGTCGGGCGAGACCCAGTACTTC.

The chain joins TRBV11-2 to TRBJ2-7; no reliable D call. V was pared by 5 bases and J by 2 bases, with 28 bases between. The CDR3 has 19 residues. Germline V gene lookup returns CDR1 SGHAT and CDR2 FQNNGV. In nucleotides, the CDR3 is TGTGCCAGCAGCACACGATTACCTGGGATAGGGCGACTGGCCTACGAGCAGTACTTC. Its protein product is CASSTRLPGIGRLAYEQYF.

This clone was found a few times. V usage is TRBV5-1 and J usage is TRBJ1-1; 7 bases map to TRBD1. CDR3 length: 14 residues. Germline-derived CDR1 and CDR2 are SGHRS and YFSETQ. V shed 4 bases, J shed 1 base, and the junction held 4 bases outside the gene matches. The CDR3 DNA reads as TGCGCCAGCAGCACGGGACAGCCGAACACTGAAGCTTTCTTT. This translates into CASSTGQPNTEAFF.

For the CDR3, the DNA is TGTGCCAGCAGCCTTCGTCGGGGTGAAAAACTGTTTTTT. Translated: CASSLRRGEKLFF. The chain links TRBV14 to TRBJ1-4; D remains ambiguous. The CDR3 spans 13 residues. Germline loops: CDR1 SGHDN, CDR2 FVKESK. Trimming stripped 4 bases from V and 7 bases from J, with 10 bases between.